This TCR beta chain was sequenced for a study of OX40 agonist ivuxolimab in advanced cancers. The overall study: At about 82% male, the cohort had a mean age of 60 years, ranging from roughly 23 to 80.

The protocol was immunoSEQ multiplex PCR, while the TCRdb copy is restricted to in-frame clones and leaves out a portion. The sample contains 20,000 to 25,000 clones, roughly 90% of which appear only once. Patients had blood sampled at baseline and again on cycle 4 day 1 and cycle 7 day 1. A note on this clone: Antigen specificity is unknown.

Germline values: CDR1 SGDLS, CDR2 YYNGEE. This CDR3 comprises 15 residues. V shed 2 bases and J shed 0 bases, with 10 bases lying between them. Study-level results: There were, on average, more expanded clones in CD8+ T cells than in CD4+. Both CD4+ and CD8+ T cell populations in blood had undergone clonal expansion by week 6 at 0.1 to 3.0 mg/kg.

The chain couples TRBV9 to TRBJ2-3; D call uncertain. Sample: CD4+ or CD8+ T cells sorted from blood, taken in a trial of the OX40 agonist ivuxolimab. The receptor was isolated from an adult with an advanced solid tumor such as melanoma, head and neck, liver or kidney cancer. The CDR3 reads CASSVFSSSTDTQYF. DNA for the CDR3: TGTGCCAGCAGCGTCTTCTCGTCTAGCACAGATACGCAGTATTTT.